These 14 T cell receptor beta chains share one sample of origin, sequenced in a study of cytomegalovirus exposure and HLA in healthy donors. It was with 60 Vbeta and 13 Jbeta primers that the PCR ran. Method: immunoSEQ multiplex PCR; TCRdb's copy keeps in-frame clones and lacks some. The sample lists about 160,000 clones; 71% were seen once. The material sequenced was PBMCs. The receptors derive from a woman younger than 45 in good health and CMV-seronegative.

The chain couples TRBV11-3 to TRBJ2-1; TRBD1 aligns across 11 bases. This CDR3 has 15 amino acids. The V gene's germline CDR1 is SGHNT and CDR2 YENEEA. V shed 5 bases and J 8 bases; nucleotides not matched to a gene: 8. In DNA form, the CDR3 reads TGTGCCAGCAGCCGGGGGACAGGGGGAAGCGATGAGCAGTTCTTC. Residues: CASSRGTGGSDEQFF. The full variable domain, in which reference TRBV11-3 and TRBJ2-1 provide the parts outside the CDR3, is EAGVVQSPRYKIIEKKQPVAFWCNPISGHNTLYWYLQNLGQGPELLIRYENEEAVDDSQLPKDRFSAERLKGVDSTLKIQPAELGDSAVYLCASSRGTGGSDEQFFGPGTRLTVL.

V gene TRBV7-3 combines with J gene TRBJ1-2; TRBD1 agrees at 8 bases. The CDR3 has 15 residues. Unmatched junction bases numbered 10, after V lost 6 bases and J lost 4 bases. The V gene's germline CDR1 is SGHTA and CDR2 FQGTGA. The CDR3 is CASRSTGESLYGYTF. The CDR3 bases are TGTGCCAGCAGGTCGACAGGGGAGAGTCTCTATGGCTACACCTTC.

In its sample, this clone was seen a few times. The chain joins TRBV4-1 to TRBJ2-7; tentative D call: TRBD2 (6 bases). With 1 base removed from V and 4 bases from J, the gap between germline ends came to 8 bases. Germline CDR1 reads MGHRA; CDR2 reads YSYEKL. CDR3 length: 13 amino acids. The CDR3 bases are TGCGCCAGCAGCCAAGTTGGGGGGTACGAGCAGTACTTC. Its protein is CASSQVGGYEQYF.

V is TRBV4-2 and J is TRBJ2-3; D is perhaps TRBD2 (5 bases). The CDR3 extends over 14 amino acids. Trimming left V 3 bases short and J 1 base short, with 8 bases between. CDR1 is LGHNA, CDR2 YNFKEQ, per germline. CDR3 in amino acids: CASSQVGGTDTQYF. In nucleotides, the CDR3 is TGTGCCAGCAGCCAGGTCGGGGGCACAGATACGCAGTATTTT.

The CDR3 nucleotides are TGCAGCGTTGACAGGGACACCTTC. It translates to CSVDRDTF. J is TRBJ1-2 and V is TRBV29-1; possible D gene TRBD1, 5 bases. This CDR3 contains 8 residues. V was cut by 3 bases and J by 12 bases, with 5 bases left in between. CDR1 and CDR2 from the germline V gene are SQVTM and ANQGSEA.

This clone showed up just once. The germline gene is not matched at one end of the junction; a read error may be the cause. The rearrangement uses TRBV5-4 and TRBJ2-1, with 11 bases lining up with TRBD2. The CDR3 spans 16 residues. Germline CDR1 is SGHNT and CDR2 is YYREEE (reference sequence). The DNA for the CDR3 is TGTGCCAGCGGCTTTCTAGCGGGAGGTGGACGGAATGAGCAGTTCTTC. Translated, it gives CASGFLAGGGRNEQFF.

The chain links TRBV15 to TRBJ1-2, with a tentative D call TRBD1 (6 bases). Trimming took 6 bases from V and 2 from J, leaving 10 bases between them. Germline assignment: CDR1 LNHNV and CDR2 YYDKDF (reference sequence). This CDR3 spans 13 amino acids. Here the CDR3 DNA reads TGTGCCACCAGTCTGACAGGAAACTATGGCTACACCTTC. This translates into CATSLTGNYGYTF.

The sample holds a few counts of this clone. The CDR3 DNA is TGTGCCAGTCTGCCGGGACAGGGGGCTCTCAACTATGGCTACACCTTC. Translating gives CASLPGQGALNYGYTF. This chain joins TRBV27 and TRBJ1-2, with 12 nucleotides matching TRBD1. Per germline, CDR1 MNHEY and CDR2 SMNVEV (reference sequence). The CDR3 length is 16 residues. V dropped 9 bases and J dropped 2; count of bases not matched to a gene: 10.

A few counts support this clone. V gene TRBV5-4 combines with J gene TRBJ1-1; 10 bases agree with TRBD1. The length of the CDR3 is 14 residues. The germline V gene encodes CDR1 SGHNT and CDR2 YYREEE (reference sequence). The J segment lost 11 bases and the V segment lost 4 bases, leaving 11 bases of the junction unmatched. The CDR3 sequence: CASSPPDRGRRAFF. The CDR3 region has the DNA TGTGCCAGCAGCCCGCCGGACAGGGGGAGGAGGGCTTTCTTT.

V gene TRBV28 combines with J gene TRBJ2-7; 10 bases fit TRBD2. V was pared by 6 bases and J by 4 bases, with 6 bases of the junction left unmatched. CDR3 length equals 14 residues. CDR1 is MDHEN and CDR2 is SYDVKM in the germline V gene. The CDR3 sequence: CASRTGTSVYEQYF. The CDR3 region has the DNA TGTGCCAGCAGGACCGGGACTAGCGTTTACGAGCAGTACTTC.

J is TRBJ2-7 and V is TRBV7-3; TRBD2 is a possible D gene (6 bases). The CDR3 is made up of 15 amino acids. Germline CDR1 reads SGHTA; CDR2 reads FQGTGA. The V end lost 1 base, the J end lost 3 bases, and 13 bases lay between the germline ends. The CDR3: CASSLMAGAGYEQYF. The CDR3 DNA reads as TGTGCCAGCAGCTTAATGGCCGGAGCGGGCTACGAGCAGTACTTC.

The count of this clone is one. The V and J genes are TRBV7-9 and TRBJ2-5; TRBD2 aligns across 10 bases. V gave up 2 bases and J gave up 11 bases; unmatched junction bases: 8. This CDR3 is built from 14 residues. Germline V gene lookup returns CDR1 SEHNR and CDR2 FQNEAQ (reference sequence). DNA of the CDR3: TGTGCCAGCAGCTTAATAGCGGGAGGCGGAGAGCAGTACTTC. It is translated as CASSLIAGGGEQYF.

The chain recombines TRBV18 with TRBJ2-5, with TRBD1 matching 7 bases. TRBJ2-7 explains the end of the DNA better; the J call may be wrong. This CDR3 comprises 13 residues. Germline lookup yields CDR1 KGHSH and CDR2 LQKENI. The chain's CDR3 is CASSQGQTYEQYF. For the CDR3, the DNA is TGTGCCAGCTCACAGGGACAGACCTACGAGCAGTACTTC.

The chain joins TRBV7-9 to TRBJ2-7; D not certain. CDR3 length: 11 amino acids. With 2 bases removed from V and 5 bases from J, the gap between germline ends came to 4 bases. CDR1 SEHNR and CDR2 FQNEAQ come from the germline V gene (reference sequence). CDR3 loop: CASSLIDEQYF. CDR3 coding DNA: TGTGCCAGCAGCTTAATAGACGAGCAGTACTTC. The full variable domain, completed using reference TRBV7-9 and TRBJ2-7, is DTGVSQNPRHKITKRGQNVTFRCDPISEHNRLYWYRQTLGQGPEFLTYFQNEAQLEKSRLLSDRFSAERPKGSFSTLEIQRTEQGDSAMYLCASSLIDEQYFGPGTRLTVT.